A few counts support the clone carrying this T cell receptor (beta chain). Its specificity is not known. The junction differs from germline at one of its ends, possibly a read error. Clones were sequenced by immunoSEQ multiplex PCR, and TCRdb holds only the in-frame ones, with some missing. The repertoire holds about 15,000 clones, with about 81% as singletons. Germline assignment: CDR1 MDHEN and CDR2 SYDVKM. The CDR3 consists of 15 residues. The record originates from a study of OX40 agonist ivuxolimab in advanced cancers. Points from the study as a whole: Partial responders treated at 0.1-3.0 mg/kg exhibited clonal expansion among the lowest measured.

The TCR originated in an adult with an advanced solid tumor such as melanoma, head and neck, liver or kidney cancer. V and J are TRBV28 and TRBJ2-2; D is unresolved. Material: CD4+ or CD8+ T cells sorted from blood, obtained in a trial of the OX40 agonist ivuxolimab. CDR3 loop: CASSLESGNAGELFF. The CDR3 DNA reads TGTGCCAGCAGTTTGGAGTCTGGGAACGCCGGGGAGCTGTTTTTT.